Described below is a single TCR beta chain sequence and its context. This clonotype was detected ten times or more. Its cognate antigen has yet to be identified. One base away there is no much larger clone; base qualities are not given. The record originates from a study of CXCR3 chemokines and chemotherapy response in bladder cancer (dated by TCRdb to between 2021 and 2024). Turning to the overall study: The study examined whether intratumoral CXCR3 chemokine system activity predicted chemotherapy response in human bladder cancer.

Receptor amplification or capture employed PCR. This sample was sequenced with an Illumina HiSeq 2500. Clones were called with MiXCR by TCRdb after fastp trimmed the public reads at Q25, and only in-frame beta chains were retained. Identical CDR3 proteins give one entry, which carries the most common genes and DNA. The sample table shows fewer than 2,500 distinct CDR3 sequences, and less than 20% are seen once. The ten largest account for approximately 26% of the sample. The origin of this receptor is a human donor with bladder cancer that responded to neoadjuvant chemotherapy. This specimen was collected from a patient whose treatment included neoadjuvant chemotherapy.

Read as DNA, the sequence is TGTGCCAGCAGTTACTCGAGGTGGGGCCCTAGCCAGGGGACCGGGGAGCTGTTTTTT. Its protein reads: CASSYSRWGPSQGTGELFF. The chain is encoded by TRBV6-2 or TRBV6-3 joined to TRBJ2-2, and perhaps TRBD1 as D gene, on 6 matching bases. Based on the germline V gene, the CDR1 and CDR2 sequences are MNHEY and SVGEGT. The germline ends are 22 bases apart after V is trimmed by 0 bases and J by 5 bases. Including cysteine and phenylalanine, the CDR3 has 19 amino acids. CDR3 DNA only is kept here, 57 bases in frame from base 1.